A selection of T cell receptor beta chains follows, all from one sample in a study of T cells in Graves' hyperthyroidism and ophthalmopathy. A single record per CDR3 protein comes from TCRdb applying MiXCR to the multiplex PCR reads. The table shows about 290,000 distinct CDR3 sequences, with roughly 15% occurring only once. Sequenced input: blood. These receptors came from a woman in her thirties or forties with Graves' hyperthyroidism. Each CDR3 is given with its conserved first and last residue. Fields, in order: J gene, V gene, CDR3 protein.

>TRBJ2-7|TRBV28
CASSLLTGATPYEQYF
>TRBJ1-1|TRBV2
CASSGSRGGTEAFF
>TRBJ1-2|TRBV28
CASSLVRNYGYTF
>TRBJ2-1|TRBV19
CASGGGFYNEQFF
>TRBJ2-5|TRBV12-3/TRBV12-4
CASSFETKSETQYF
>TRBJ2-2|TRBV6-2/TRBV6-3
CASSYTGTSGAGELFF
>TRBJ2-7|TRBV12-3/TRBV12-4
CASSLHSNSRYEQYF
>TRBJ2-7|TRBV7-2
CASSLVRGRDSSYEQYF
>TRBJ2-1|TRBV28
CASSLRGARGDYNEQFF
>TRBJ2-7|TRBV20-1
CSARAGVYEQYF
>TRBJ1-4|TRBV11-1
CASSSSGLMNEKLFF
>TRBJ2-3|TRBV12-5
CASGFTPFLRGGSPSTDTQYF
>TRBJ1-1|TRBV2
CASNGEYTEAFF
>TRBJ1-5|TRBV7-9
CASSYGQGLYSNQPQHF
>TRBJ2-5|TRBV20-1
CSVDRLAGSSVGETQYF
>TRBJ1-2|TRBV19
CASSRDGLNYGYTF
>TRBJ1-1|TRBV20-1
CSARPGAEAFF
>TRBJ2-5|TRBV3-1
CASSHQGGNYF
>TRBJ1-5|TRBV7-9
CASSLYAGQPQHF
>TRBJ2-1|TRBV12-3/TRBV12-4
CASSGQGDWREGPVSSYNEQFF
>TRBJ2-7|TRBV20-1
CSASEPGLYEQYF
>TRBJ2-1|TRBV12-3/TRBV12-4
CASDNGGNNEQFF
>TRBJ1-1|TRBV15
CATSREGTGNTEAFF
>TRBJ2-7|TRBV6-1
CAGRPSGRTYEQYF